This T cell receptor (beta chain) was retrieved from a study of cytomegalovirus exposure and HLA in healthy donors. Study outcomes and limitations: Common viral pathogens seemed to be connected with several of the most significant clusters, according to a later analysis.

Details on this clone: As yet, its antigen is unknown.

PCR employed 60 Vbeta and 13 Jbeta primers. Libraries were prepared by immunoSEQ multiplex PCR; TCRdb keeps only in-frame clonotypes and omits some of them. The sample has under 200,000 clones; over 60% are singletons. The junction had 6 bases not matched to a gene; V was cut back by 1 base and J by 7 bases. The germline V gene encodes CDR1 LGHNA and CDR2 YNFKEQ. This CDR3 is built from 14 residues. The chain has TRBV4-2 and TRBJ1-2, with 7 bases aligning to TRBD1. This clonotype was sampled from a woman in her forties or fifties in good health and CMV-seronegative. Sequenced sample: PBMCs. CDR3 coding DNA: TGTGCCAGCAGCCAAGGTAGACAGGGCCGTGGCTACACCTTC. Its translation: CASSQGRQGRGYTF.